These 10 T cell receptor beta chains came from one sample sequenced in a study of T cell responses to AZD1222 COVID-19 vaccine. Method: immunoSEQ multiplex PCR; TCRdb's copy keeps in-frame clones and lacks some. Here the sample spans under 150,000 clones, over 80% being singletons. Sequences were derived from peripheral blood, sampled on day 0 of AZD1222 vaccination. The receptors come from an adult in good health.

This chain links TRBV24-1 with TRBJ2-2; D is unresolved. The CDR3 covers 13 residues. V was shortened by 3 bases and J by 4 bases, with 5 bases between the two germline ends. Germline V gene lookup returns CDR1 KGHDR and CDR2 SFDVKD. CDR3 region: CATSDQVTGELFF. The CDR3 nucleotides read TGTGCCACCAGTGATCAGGTCACCGGGGAGCTGTTTTTT.

The rearrangement joins TRBV19 to TRBJ1-3; TRBD1 might be the D (5 bases). The CDR3 loop spans 14 amino acids. Looked up from germline, CDR1 is LNHDA and CDR2 is SQIVND (reference sequence). The V end was cut by 5 bases, the J end by 3 bases, with 11 bases between. In DNA form, the CDR3 reads TGTGCCAGTAGTCAGGCAGGGCATGGAAACACCATATATTTT. This sequence encodes CASSQAGHGNTIYF.

The J gene is TRBJ2-3, the V gene TRBV6-1; D gene uncertain. The CDR3 is made up of 17 amino acids. CDR1 is MNHNS and CDR2 is SASEGT in the germline V gene. Trimming removed 2 bases from V and 2 bases from J, with 17 bases in between. The CDR3 DNA sequence: TGTGCCAGCAGTGAACTGTCAGTACCTTCTACCACAGATACGCAGTATTTT. This codes for CASSELSVPSTTDTQYF.

This chain links TRBV9 with TRBJ1-6, with D possibly being TRBD1 (5 bases). Germline V gene data show CDR1 as SGDLS and CDR2 as YYNGEE. With 3 bases removed from V and 7 bases from J, the gap between germline ends came to 11 bases. The length of the CDR3 is 14 residues. The CDR3 reads CASSAGGGNSPLHF. CDR3 sequence (DNA): TGTGCCAGCAGCGCGGGGGGTGGGAATTCACCCCTCCACTTT.

The gene calls are TRBV14 and TRBJ2-7, with 7 bases aligning to TRBD1. Germline values: CDR1 SGHDN, CDR2 FVKESK. V shed 0 bases, J shed 4 bases, and the junction held 6 bases outside the gene matches. The CDR3 length is 15 residues. The CDR3 here is CASSQDDRVAYEQYF. CDR3 DNA: TGTGCCAGCAGCCAAGATGACAGGGTTGCGTACGAGCAGTACTTC.

This clone occurred once. The rearrangement links TRBV6-5 to TRBJ2-2; TRBD2 aligns across 9 bases. V shed 6 bases and J 6 bases; nucleotides not matched to a gene: 8. The CDR3 has 15 amino acids. Germline V gene data show CDR1 as MNHEY and CDR2 as SVGAGI. This chain's CDR3 is CASSLAGEVAGELFF. The CDR3 region has the DNA TGTGCCAGCAGCTTAGCGGGAGAGGTGGCCGGGGAGCTGTTTTTT.

About this clone itself: The junction departs from the called germline gene at one end, perhaps through a read error. The chain couples TRBV6-5 to TRBJ2-3; a possible D gene is TRBD2 (6 bases). CDR3 length: 11 amino acids. Germline V lookup: CDR1 MNHEY, CDR2 SVGAGI. The CDR3 loop is CASSYLGLDHF. CDR3 DNA: TGTGCCAGCAGTTACCTGGGACTCGACCACTTT.

The rearrangement uses TRBV9 and TRBJ2-3, with D uncertain. There are 16 residues in the CDR3. Germline values: CDR1 SGDLS, CDR2 YYNGEE. Trimming took off 1 base at V and 0 bases at J, with 12 bases between the two ends. CDR3 nucleotides: TGTGCCAGCAGCGTAACTCGGTCCGATAGCACAGATACGCAGTATTTT. It specifies CASSVTRSDSTDTQYF.

The CDR3 sequence is CASSQQGYTEAFF. The CDR3 DNA sequence: TGTGCCAGCAGTCAGCAGGGGTACACTGAAGCTTTCTTT. The genes are TRBV28 and TRBJ1-1; perhaps TRBD1 as D (6 bases). The ends were cut back, 5 bases at V and 3 bases at J, with 10 bases in the middle. The CDR3 loop spans 13 amino acids. Germline V gene lookup returns CDR1 MDHEN and CDR2 SYDVKM.

The CDR3 protein is CASSLGHGRAYNEQFF. The CDR3 DNA reads as TGTGCCAGCAGCTTAGGACACGGGAGGGCCTACAATGAGCAGTTCTTC. The chain uses TRBV11-3 and TRBJ2-1; 8 bases fit TRBD2. The V gene's germline CDR1 is SGHNT and CDR2 YENEEA. This CDR3 is 16 amino acids long. V lost 1 base and J lost 2; bases outside the gene matches: 4.